This TCR beta chain was sequenced during a study of blood T cell repertoires in COVID-19. TCRdb's copy holds only in-frame clones and misses some; the assay was immunoSEQ multiplex PCR. The sample records some 82,000 clones, 83% being singletons. V was cut by 5 bases and J by 2 bases, with 13 bases left in between. CDR1 SGHTA and CDR2 FQGNSA come from the germline V gene. The CDR3 is 15 residues long. Specimen: peripheral blood. This receptor was taken from a man older than 75 with active or convalescent COVID-19. The gene calls are TRBV7-2 and TRBJ2-1, with D perhaps TRBD1 (5 bases). The CDR3 here is CASSTLADTYNEQFF. CDR3 nucleotides: TGTGCCAGCAGCACCCTTGCGGACACCTACAATGAGCAGTTCTTC.